This T cell receptor (beta chain) stems from a study of a mutant IDH1 vaccine in newly diagnosed glioma. The overall study: Initiation of the vaccine course occurred 4-6 weeks after radiotherapy alone, or alongside temozolomide cycles.

Time point defined: week 47, end of study. Vaccine doses each comprised 300 ug of mutant IDH1 20-mer peptide, with topical imiquimod. The donor cohort comprised cases of new WHO grade 3 or 4 IDH1-mutant, ATRX-lost astrocytoma. This clone was observed a handful of times. The antigen remains undetermined. Method: immunoSEQ multiplex PCR; TCRdb's copy keeps in-frame clones and lacks some. In the table there are tens of thousands of clones, 65% of which are singletons. The germline V and J ends were trimmed by 2 bases and 8 bases, with 12 bases remaining between them. Germline V lookup: CDR1 MNHNS, CDR2 SASEGT. This CDR3 has 13 residues. Study conclusions and caveats: A vaccine-induced immune response developed in around 92% of the patients. Any relationship between pseudoprogression and changes in top peripheral T cell clonotypes seemed absent.

Sample: peripheral blood mononuclear cells (PBMCs), taken from a glioma patient whose treatment included an IDH1 peptide vaccine. V usage is TRBV6-1 and J usage is TRBJ1-2; no reliable D call. The receptor comes from a man aged 35 to 55 with glioma. Some clones in this sample may be carry-over from other donors' samples. CDR3 sequence (DNA): TGTGCCAGCAGTGAACATGCGGTGGGAGGCTACACCTTC. This codes for CASSEHAVGGYTF.